This T cell receptor beta chain was sequenced for a study of shared clonotypes between healthy human individuals (dated by TCRdb to the early 2020s). Study-wide context: The cohort comprised a couple of women and a few men aged 18 to 49 years. Per donor, three plates each were used for CD4 naive and CD4 memory, two for CD8 naive, and one for CD8 memory. The study deeply sequenced blood TCR repertoires of several healthy adults to estimate repertoire size and the extent of clonotype sharing between individuals. Libraries were prepared and TCR repertoires were sequenced by different laboratories using diverse techniques, in order to increase sequencing depth and limit assay-specific biases. Each donor's leukapheresis produced roughly between about 0.8 and 10 billion PBMCs.

V has 4 bases trimmed and J has 6 bases trimmed; junction bases matching no gene number 7. The germline V gene specifies MDHEN as CDR1 and SYDVKM as CDR2. Spanning cysteine to phenylalanine, the CDR3 consists of 15 amino acids. Kept here is only the CDR3 DNA, which spans 45 bases and is read in frame from base 1. In regard to this clone: Its antigen is currently not known. Per-base quality was not reported, and no clone a single base away is much larger than it.

Points the paper makes about the study in general: When several donors were compared, the shared fraction of clonotypes was approximately 5% for naive CD4, roughly 3.4% for naive CD8, more than 2% for memory CD4, and 0.35% to 0.4% for memory CD8. Only blood was sampled, and tissue TCR repertoires likely differ from those in blood. Naive subsets generally had larger estimated clonotype richness than memory subsets. Pairwise subsampling indicated that sequencing depth was expected to affect the degree of clonotype sharing among donors. Incomplete sequencing was indicated by rarefaction of sorted-subset datasets, despite the large sequencing depth. Compared with non-shared clonotypes, clonotypes shared by all four sorted-subset donors had higher generation probabilities. The small number of donors limited the genetic and exposure-history diversity represented.

Donors were healthy HIV-negative adults with no recently reported acute infections or vaccinations. Only Caucasian adults living in Nashville, Tennessee, USA were represented among the donors. CD4+ T cells were enriched by magnetic negative selection, after which naive cells were positively selected on CD45RA and the negative fraction was taken as the memory subset. After blood collection by leukapheresis, PBMCs were isolated using Ficoll-Histopaque density gradient centrifugation and then cryopreserved in the vapor phase of liquid nitrogen. Analytical flow cytometry was used to check the purity and quantity of every magnetically sorted T cell population. Genomic DNA was isolated from every sorted fraction and measured by UV absorbance on a Nanodrop 2000c. TCR CDR3 regions were amplified from genomic DNA by multiplex PCR using the deep immunoSEQ assay. For each cell subset, the extracted genomic DNA was distributed evenly across all wells of several immunoSEQ 96-well plates, and each plate served as one replicate. For sorted subsets, each replicate PCR was loaded with roughly 200 ng genomic DNA, equivalent to 32,000 or so T cell genomes. Purified libraries were quantified with a Qubit 3.0 fluorometer, sized on a Bioanalyzer 2100, and re-quantified with the KAPA Library Quantification kit. A separate single-read 150-cycle Illumina NextSeq 550 flow cell was used to sequence each immunoSEQ 96-well plate. The authors' analysis ran thus. The immunoSEQ output contained only junctional sequences without quality scores, so filtering could not match that applied to full-length reads. To assign V/J genes and CDR3, sequences were annotated against IMGT germline references using PyIR, a Python wrapper for IgBLAST v1.9. Reads with weak V/J assignments (E-value above 1e-6), missing CDR3, stop codons, out-of-frame junctions, or ambiguous translated residues were removed. V3J clonotypes were defined as sequences sharing the same inferred V gene, J gene, and CDR3 amino acid sequence. Percentage overlap between repertoires was calculated by dividing the number of shared unique clonotypes by the size of the smaller repertoire. Repertoire richness was assessed with RTK rarefaction, the Chao1 estimator, and Recon v2.1 estimates of unobserved clonotypes. For all TCRbeta clonotypes obtained by the gDNA method from a few donors, generation probabilities were computed with OLGA. Entries here come from immuneACCESS through TCRdb and include only in-frame sequences with V and J called. Some clones fail to appear in such tables; in the studies checked, an unresolved V gene covers under half of the shortfall, and the cause of the remainder is unknown. V and J calls and clone size follow that table, whereas D and trimming were derived from the DNA. The sample includes 550,000 to 700,000 clones, with 60% to 75% observed a single time. 1.5% to 2% of the sample belongs to the ten largest clones.

The chain employs TRBV28 and TRBJ2-3; 10 middle bases align to TRBD1. The sequencing input was memory CD4+ T cells sorted from blood. This specimen's cell subset or site label, interpreted: CD45RA-negative fraction. The TCR originated in a woman aged 25-40 years in good health. The bases are TGTGCCAGCAGTTGGGACAGGGGTTTTCGTGATACGCAGTATTTT. Protein translation: CASSWDRGFRDTQYF.